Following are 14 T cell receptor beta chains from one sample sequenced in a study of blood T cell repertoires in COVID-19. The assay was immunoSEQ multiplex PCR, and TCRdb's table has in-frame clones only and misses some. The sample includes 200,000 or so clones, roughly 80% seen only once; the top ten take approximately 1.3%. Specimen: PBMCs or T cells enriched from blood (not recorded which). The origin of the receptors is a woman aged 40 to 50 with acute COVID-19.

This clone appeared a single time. The CDR3 sequence is CAWSEGTSNQPQHF. In nucleotides, the CDR3 is TGTGCCTGGAGTGAAGGGACAAGCAATCAGCCCCAGCATTTT. This chain connects TRBV30 to TRBJ1-5; D might be TRBD1 (6 bases). Trimming cost V 1 base and J 1 base, with 8 bases left between them. Germline CDR1 reads GTSNPN; CDR2 reads SVGIG (reference sequence). This CDR3 region has 14 residues.

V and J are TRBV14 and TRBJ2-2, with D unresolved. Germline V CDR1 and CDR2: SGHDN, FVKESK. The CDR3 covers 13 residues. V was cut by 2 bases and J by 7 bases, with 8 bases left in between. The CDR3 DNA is TGTGCCAGCAGCCAATTCGCGGTCGGGGAGCTGTTTTTT. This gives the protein CASSQFAVGELFF.

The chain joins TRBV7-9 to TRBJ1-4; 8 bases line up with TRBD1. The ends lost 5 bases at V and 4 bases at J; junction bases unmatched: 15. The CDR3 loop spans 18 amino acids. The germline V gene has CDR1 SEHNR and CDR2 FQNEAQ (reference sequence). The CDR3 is CASSLPPGTGVDNEKLFF. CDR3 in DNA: TGTGCCAGCAGCCTCCCGCCCGGGACAGGCGTCGATAATGAAAAACTGTTTTTT.

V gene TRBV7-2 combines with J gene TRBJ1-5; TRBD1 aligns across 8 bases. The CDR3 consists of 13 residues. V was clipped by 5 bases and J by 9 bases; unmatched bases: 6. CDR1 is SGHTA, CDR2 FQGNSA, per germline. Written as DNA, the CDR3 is TGTGCCAGCAGCCAGGGGGCTATGTCGCCCCAGCATTTT. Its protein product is CASSQGAMSPQHF.

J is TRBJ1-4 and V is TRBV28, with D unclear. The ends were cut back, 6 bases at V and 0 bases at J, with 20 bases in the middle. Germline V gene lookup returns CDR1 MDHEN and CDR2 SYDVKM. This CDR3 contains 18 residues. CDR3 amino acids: CASRPGSSPKATNEKLFF. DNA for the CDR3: TGTGCCAGCAGGCCAGGATCCTCCCCGAAAGCAACTAATGAAAAACTGTTTTTT.

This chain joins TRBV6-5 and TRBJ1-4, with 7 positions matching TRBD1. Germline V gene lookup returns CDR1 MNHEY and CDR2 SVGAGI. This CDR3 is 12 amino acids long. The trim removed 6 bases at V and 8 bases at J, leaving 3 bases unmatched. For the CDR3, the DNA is TGTGCCAGCAGAACAGGGGTGGAAAAACTGTTTTTT. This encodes CASRTGVEKLFF.

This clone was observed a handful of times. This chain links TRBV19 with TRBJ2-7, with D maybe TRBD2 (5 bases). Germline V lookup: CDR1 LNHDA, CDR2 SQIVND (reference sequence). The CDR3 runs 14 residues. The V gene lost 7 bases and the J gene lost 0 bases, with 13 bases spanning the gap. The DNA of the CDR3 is TGTGCCAGTAACCGGGATACTGACTCCTACGAGCAGTACTTC. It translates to CASNRDTDSYEQYF.

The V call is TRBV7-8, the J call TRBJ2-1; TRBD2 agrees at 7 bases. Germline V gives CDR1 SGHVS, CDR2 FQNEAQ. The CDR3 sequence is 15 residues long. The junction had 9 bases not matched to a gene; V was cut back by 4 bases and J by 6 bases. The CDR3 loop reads CASSSGLGPANEQFF. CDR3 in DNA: TGTGCCAGCAGCTCAGGACTAGGCCCTGCCAATGAGCAGTTCTTC.

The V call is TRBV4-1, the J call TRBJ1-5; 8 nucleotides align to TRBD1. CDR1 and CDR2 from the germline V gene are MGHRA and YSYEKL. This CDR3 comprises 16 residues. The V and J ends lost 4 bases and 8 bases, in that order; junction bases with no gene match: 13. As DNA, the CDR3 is TGCGCCAGCAGCCGGCAGGACAGGGTTTTTAGCGAGCCCCAGCATTTT. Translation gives CASSRQDRVFSEPQHF.

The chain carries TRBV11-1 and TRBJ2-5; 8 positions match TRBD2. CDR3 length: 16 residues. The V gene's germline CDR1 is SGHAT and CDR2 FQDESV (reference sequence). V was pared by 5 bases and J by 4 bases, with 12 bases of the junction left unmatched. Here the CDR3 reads CASSPPGGGRVETQYF. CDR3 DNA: TGTGCCAGCAGCCCCCCGGGGGGGGGCCGCGTAGAGACCCAGTACTTC.

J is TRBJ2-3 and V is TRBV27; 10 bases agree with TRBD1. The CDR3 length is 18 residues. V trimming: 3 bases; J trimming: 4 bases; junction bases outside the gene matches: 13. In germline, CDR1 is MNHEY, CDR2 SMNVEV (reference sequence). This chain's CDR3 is CASSFPLTGTGVSDTQYF. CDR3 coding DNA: TGTGCCAGCAGTTTCCCTCTCACCGGGACAGGGGTCTCAGATACGCAGTATTTT.

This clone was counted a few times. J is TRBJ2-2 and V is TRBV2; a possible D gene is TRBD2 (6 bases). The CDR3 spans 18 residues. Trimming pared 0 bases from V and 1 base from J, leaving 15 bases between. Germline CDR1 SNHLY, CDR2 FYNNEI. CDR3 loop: CASSEAAVWRGNTGELFF. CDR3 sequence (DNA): TGTGCCAGCAGTGAAGCGGCAGTATGGCGGGGGAACACCGGGGAGCTGTTTTTT. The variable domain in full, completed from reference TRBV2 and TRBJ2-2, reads EPEVTQTPSHQVTQMGQEVILRCVPISNHLYFYWYRQILGQKVEFLVSFYNNEISEKSEIFDDQFSVERPDGSNFTLKIRSTKLEDSAMYFCASSEAAVWRGNTGELFFGEGSRLTVL.

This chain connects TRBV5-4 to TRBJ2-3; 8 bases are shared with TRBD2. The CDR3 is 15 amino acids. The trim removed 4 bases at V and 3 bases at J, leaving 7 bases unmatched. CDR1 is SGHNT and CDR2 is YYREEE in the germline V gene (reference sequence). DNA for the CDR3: TGTGCCAGCAGCCGGGGGGGCGGAGGAACAGATACGCAGTATTTT. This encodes CASSRGGGGTDTQYF.

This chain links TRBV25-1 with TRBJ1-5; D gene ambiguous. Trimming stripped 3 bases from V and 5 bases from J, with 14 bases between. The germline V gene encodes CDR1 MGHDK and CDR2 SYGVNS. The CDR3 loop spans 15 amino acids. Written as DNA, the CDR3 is TGTGCCAGCAGTGAGTTCTATGGGCTCTATCAGCCCCAGCATTTT. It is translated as CASSEFYGLYQPQHF. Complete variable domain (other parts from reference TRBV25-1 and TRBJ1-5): EADIYQTPRYLVIGTGKKITLECSQTMGHDKMYWYQQDPGMELHLIHYSYGVNSTEKGDLSSESTVSRIRTEHFPLTLESARPSHTSQYLCASSEFYGLYQPQHFGDGTRLSIL.